These T cell receptor beta chains were read from a single sample in a study of shared T cell receptors in the human thymus. Assay: immunoSEQ multiplex PCR; the TCRdb copy retains only in-frame clones and omits some. Found here are approximately 400,000 clones, approximately 95% of them singletons; the top ten hold approximately 0.018%. The sequencing sample was made of thymocytes. The receptor set was obtained from a human donor. Both conserved end residues are part of each CDR3. D genes are given only for firm matches. Expanded clones are given a class, and other clones once, few, many or no size at all.

CDR3 protein	CDR3 DNA	V gene	J gene	clone size	D gene
CAWQGVGANEQYF	TGTGCCTGGCAGGGGGTGGGAGCAAACGAGCAGTACTTC	TRBV30	TRBJ2-7	once	TRBD1
CASSYRYNQPQHF	TGTGCCAGCAGCTACCGCTACAATCAGCCCCAGCATTTT	TRBV7-2	TRBJ1-5	.	.
CASSLINGLVANTGELFF	TGTGCCAGCAGTTTAATAAATGGGCTGGTGGCGAACACCGGGGAGCTGTTTTTT	TRBV27	TRBJ2-2	.	.
CASSPRAGEQYF	TGTGCCAGCAGCCCTAGAGCGGGGGAGCAGTACTTC	TRBV11-3	TRBJ2-7	once	TRBD2
CASSLGPGTPSYNEQFF	TGTGCCAGCAGTTTAGGGCCCGGGACACCCTCCTACAATGAGCAGTTCTTC	TRBV27	TRBJ2-1	.	.
CSLRTMNTEAFF	TGCAGCTTGAGGACGATGAACACTGAAGCTTTCTTT	TRBV29-1	TRBJ1-1	few	.
CASSQNIQYF	TGTGCCAGCAGCCAAAACATTCAGTACTTC	TRBV28	TRBJ2-4	once	.
CASSQAGRVDTGELFF	TGCGCCAGCAGCCAAGCGGGCAGGGTGGACACCGGGGAGCTGTTTTTT	TRBV4-1	TRBJ2-2	.	.
CASSLSSFVATSATDTQYF	TGCGCCAGCAGCCTCTCCTCGTTTGTGGCCACTAGCGCCACAGATACGCAGTATTTT	TRBV4-3	TRBJ2-3	once	TRBD2
CASRSGFSGNTIYF	TGTGCCAGCAGGTCAGGGTTCTCTGGAAACACCATATATTTT	TRBV28	TRBJ1-3	.	.
CASSPVKESYEQYF	TGTGCCAGCAGCCCCGTAAAAGAATCCTACGAGCAGTACTTC	TRBV7-6	TRBJ2-7	.	.
CSVAQVGGRSNYGYTF	TGCAGCGTTGCCCAGGTAGGCGGGCGATCTAACTATGGCTACACCTTC	TRBV29-1	TRBJ1-2	.	.
CASSHTQEAHQPQHF	TGTGCCAGCAGCCATACCCAGGAGGCTCATCAGCCCCAGCATTTT	TRBV14	TRBJ1-5	.	.
CASSSRARDQPQHF	TGTGCCAGCAGTTCGAGGGCCCGCGATCAGCCCCAGCATTTT	TRBV11-2	TRBJ1-5	.	.